This T cell receptor beta chain was recovered during a study of technical replicates of blood from a handful of donors. This clone was seen once. The protocol was immunoSEQ multiplex PCR, while the TCRdb copy is restricted to in-frame clones and leaves out a portion. The repertoire holds about 83,000 clones, with 85% to 95% as singletons. Germline V gene data show CDR1 as SGHNT and CDR2 as YENEEA. The CDR3 is made up of 13 amino acids. Trimming cost V 3 bases and J 1 base, with 7 bases left between them. The sequenced sample consisted of T cells isolated from PBMCs. The V call is TRBV11-3, the J call TRBJ2-7; no firm D call. The clonotype originates from a human donor in good health. The CDR3 loop reads CASSLSQSYEQYF. Here the CDR3 DNA reads TGTGCCAGCAGCTTGTCACAGTCCTACGAGCAGTACTTC.